This is a list of T cell receptor beta chains from one sample in a study of blood T cells in healthy people across ages. TCRdb analysed the 5' RACE reads with MiXCR anew, one entry per CDR3 protein. The table has some 700,000 distinct CDR3 sequences, 22% seen once; the top ten hold 22%. Input material: blood. The origin of the receptors is a man aged 65 to 85 in good health. Each CDR3 is given with its conserved first and last residue. The D gene is left open where the match is weak. Clone size appears in some rows only: once, few, many, or a class for an expanded clone.

-	-	11	TRBJ2-3	TRBV20-1	CSKQGKDTQYF	TGCAGTAAGCAGGGAAAGGATACGCAGTATTTT
-	-	13	TRBJ1-3	TRBV6-6	CASRTYSGNTIYF	TGTGCCAGCAGGACATACTCTGGAAACACCATATATTTT
-	-	13	TRBJ2-1	TRBV20-1	CSARKPLNNEVGF	TGCAGTGCTAGAAAGCCACTGAACAATGAGGTGGGGTTC
-	TRBD2	17	TRBJ2-1	TRBV7-9	CASSPRLALAGGNEQFF	TGTGCCAGCAGCCCCCGCTTAGCTCTAGCGGGAGGCAATGAGCAGTTCTTC
-	-	16	TRBJ2-1	TRBV28	CASSVGGVPSYNEQFF	TGTGCCAGCAGTGTAGGTGGGGTCCCCTCCTACAATGAGCAGTTCTTC
few	-	13	TRBJ1-2	TRBV4-1	CASSQGDDYGYTF	TGCGCCAGCAGCCAAGGGGACGACTATGGCTACACCTTC
few	-	12	TRBJ2-7	TRBV28	CASRLLGGEQYF	TGTGCCAGCAGACTTCTCGGGGGCGAGCAGTACTTC
few	TRBD1	13	TRBJ1-1	TRBV29-1	CSVPGQGNTEAFF	TGCAGCGTTCCCGGACAGGGGAACACTGAAGCTTTCTTT
-	-	17	TRBJ2-6	TRBV11-3	CASSPGGPTSGANVLTF	TGTGCCAGCAGCCCCGGGGGCCCCACCTCTGGGGCCAACGTCCTGACTTTC
-	-	15	TRBJ1-1	TRBV5-1	CASSLSTVVNTEAFF	TGCGCCAGCAGCTTGTCGACAGTCGTCAACACTGAAGCTTTCTTT
-	TRBD1	15	TRBJ2-2	TRBV19	CASSSQGAGTGELFF	TGTGCCAGTAGTAGCCAGGGGGCTGGCACCGGGGAGCTGTTTTTT
-	-	17	TRBJ2-2	TRBV24-1	CATSDLGGNSNTGELFF	TGTGCCACCAGTGATTTGGGAGGGAACTCGAACACCGGGGAGCTGTTTTTT
few	-	14	TRBJ1-2	TRBV7-2	CASSLAGRESGYTF	TGTGCCAGCAGCTTAGCTGGCAGGGAGAGTGGCTACACCTTC
-	-	17	TRBJ2-3	TRBV4-3	CASSQYDSGTFTDTQYF	TGCGCCAGCAGCCAATATGATTCCGGGACCTTCACGGATACGCAGTATTTT
few	-	12	TRBJ2-3	TRBV2	CASQGMGDTQYF	TGTGCCAGTCAAGGGATGGGAGATACGCAGTATTTT
once	-	15	TRBJ2-3	TRBV7-9	CASSLGTPGADTQYF	TGTGCCAGCAGCTTAGGAACTCCAGGGGCAGATACGCAGTATTTT
-	TRBD2	14	TRBJ2-5	TRBV30	CAWSVVGVRGAQYF	TGTGCCTGGAGTGTAGTAGGGGTCCGGGGGGCCCAGTACTTC
few	-	16	TRBJ2-3	TRBV9	CASSPEGGLITDTQYF	TGTGCCAGCAGCCCGGAAGGGGGTCTAATCACAGATACGCAGTATTTT
-	TRBD1	17	TRBJ2-7	TRBV5-5	CASSPYPDRGQSYEQYF	TGTGCCAGCAGCCCTTACCCCGACAGGGGACAATCCTACGAGCAGTACTTC
-	-	15	TRBJ1-5	TRBV2	CASRPTMMPYQPQHF	TGTGCCAGCAGGCCCACCATGATGCCTTATCAGCCCCAGCATTTT
-	TRBD1	17	TRBJ2-1	TRBV12-3/TRBV12-4	CASSYPRGTGSHNEQFF	TGTGCCAGCAGCTATCCCCGTGGGACAGGTTCCCACAATGAGCAGTTCTTC
few	-	13	TRBJ2-1	TRBV18	CASSGTLYNEQFF	TGTGCCAGCTCAGGGACGCTCTACAATGAGCAGTTCTTC
-	-	13	TRBJ1-2	TRBV12-3/TRBV12-4	CASSFPGYGGYTF	TGTGCCAGCAGTTTCCCGGGATATGGTGGCTACACCTTC
few	-	14	TRBJ1-2	TRBV12-3/TRBV12-4	CASSLGQVIYGYTF	TGTGCCAGCAGTTTAGGCCAGGTTATCTATGGCTACACCTTC
-	-	14	TRBJ2-4	TRBV10-1	CASSEDGRKNIQYF	TGCGCCAGCAGTGAGGACGGACGGAAAAACATTCAGTACTTC
-	TRBD2	14	TRBJ2-5	TRBV28	CASSLFAGGQTQYF	TGTGCCAGCAGTTTATTTGCGGGGGGGCAAACCCAGTACTTC
-	-	18	TRBJ2-1	TRBV19	CASRISLAGLQGYNEQFF	TGTGCCAGTAGAATTTCCCTAGCGGGCCTACAGGGGTACAATGAGCAGTTCTTC
-	-	15	TRBJ2-2	TRBV5-5	CASSWSGGSTGELFF	TGTGCCAGCAGCTGGAGCGGAGGGAGCACCGGGGAGCTGTTTTTT
few	TRBD1	13	TRBJ1-1	TRBV12-3/TRBV12-4	CASGRGTNTEAFF	TGTGCCAGCGGCAGGGGGACTAACACTGAAGCTTTCTTT
-	-	14	TRBJ2-5	TRBV3-1	CASSQEDKMGTQYF	TGTGCCAGCAGCCAAGAGGACAAAATGGGGACCCAGTACTTC
few	-	16	TRBJ2-1	TRBV7-8	CASSPRLGSFYNEQFF	TGTGCCAGCAGCCCGCGTTTAGGGTCATTCTACAATGAGCAGTTCTTC
few	-	14	TRBJ2-1	TRBV5-1	CASSPGQIYNEQFF	TGCGCCAGTTCCCCGGGACAAATATACAATGAGCAGTTCTTC
-	TRBD1	17	TRBJ2-7	TRBV18	CASSPIPPGQGANEQYF	TGTGCCAGCTCGCCCATCCCGCCGGGACAGGGGGCCAACGAGCAGTACTTC
few	-	15	TRBJ1-6	TRBV3-1	CANSFRGLENSPLHF	TGTGCCAACAGCTTCAGGGGATTAGAAAATTCACCCCTCCACTTT
-	-	13	TRBJ2-7	TRBV10-2	CASMVDNTYEQYF	TGCGCCAGCATGGTGGACAACACCTACGAGCAGTACTTC
few	TRBD1	15	TRBJ1-1	TRBV6-5	CASSSSRQGGSEAFF	TGTGCCAGCAGTTCCTCAAGACAGGGTGGATCTGAAGCTTTCTTT
-	-	14	TRBJ1-6	TRBV25-1	CASSVPGIRSPLHF	TGTGCCAGCAGTGTGCCAGGGATTAGGTCACCCCTCCACTTT
-	-	24	TRBJ2-3	TRBV2	CASSVPWVRLQRTPGEGGPDTQYF	TGTGCCAGCAGTGTGCCCTGGGTGAGGCTCCAAAGAACCCCGGGAGAAGGTGGTCCAGATACGCAGTATTTT
-	-	14	TRBJ2-3	TRBV27	CASSLMLNTDTQYF	TGTGCCAGCAGTTTAATGCTAAACACAGATACGCAGTATTTT
once	-	11	TRBJ1-1	TRBV20-1	CSANQGTEAFF	TGCAGTGCTAACCAGGGCACTGAAGCTTTCTTT
-	-	14	TRBJ2-3	TRBV7-2	CASSSRDSQNTQYF	TGTGCCAGCAGCTCCCGGGACTCCCAAAATACGCAGTATTTT
-	-	13	TRBJ1-4	TRBV12-3/TRBV12-4	CASSLVPGEKLFF	TGTGCCAGCAGTTTAGTGCCCGGGGAAAAACTGTTTTTT
few	-	15	TRBJ2-1	TRBV10-1	CASSERGNSYNEQFF	TGCGCCAGCAGTGAGCGGGGGAACTCCTACAATGAGCAGTTCTTC
-	TRBD1	15	TRBJ2-2	TRBV18	CASSPDRSITGELFF	TGTGCCAGCTCACCGGACAGGTCTATCACCGGGGAGCTGTTTTTT
-	TRBD1	15	TRBJ2-7	TRBV5-4	CASSWTGVGNYEQYF	TGTGCCAGCAGCTGGACAGGGGTCGGGAACTACGAGCAGTACTTC
few	-	14	TRBJ1-5	TRBV7-6	CASSPLGGRQPQHF	TGTGCCAGCAGCCCACTGGGGGGGCGTCAGCCCCAGCATTTT
-	TRBD1	16	TRBJ2-1	TRBV14	CASSLGTVSSYNEQFF	TGTGCCAGCAGCCTGGGGACAGTAAGCTCCTACAATGAGCAGTTCTTC
few	-	13	TRBJ1-1	TRBV29-1	CSVEEGGNTEAFF	TGCAGCGTTGAAGAGGGGGGGAACACTGAAGCTTTCTTT
-	-	14	TRBJ1-1	TRBV28	CASSPGGLNQRAFF	TGTGCCAGCAGTCCGGGGGGGCTTAACCAGCGAGCTTTCTTT
few	TRBD2	16	TRBJ2-1	TRBV7-3	CASSSLIAGGLNEQFF	TGTGCCAGCAGCTCCCTAATAGCGGGAGGGTTGAATGAGCAGTTCTTC
many	-	13	TRBJ2-1	TRBV29-1	CSVEATTGKEQFF	TGCAGCGTTGAAGCGACTACAGGAAAGGAGCAGTTCTTC
-	-	14	TRBJ1-5	TRBV20-1	CSAPGVNSNQPQHF	TGCAGTGCCCCGGGGGTTAATAGCAATCAGCCCCAGCATTTT
many	-	13	TRBJ1-4	TRBV29-1	CSVGASPNEKLFF	TGCAGCGTTGGGGCCAGCCCTAATGAAAAACTGTTTTTT
few	-	16	TRBJ2-1	TRBV27	CASSPNQRGGLDEQFF	TGTGCCAGCAGTCCAAACCAGAGGGGGGGGTTGGATGAGCAGTTCTTC